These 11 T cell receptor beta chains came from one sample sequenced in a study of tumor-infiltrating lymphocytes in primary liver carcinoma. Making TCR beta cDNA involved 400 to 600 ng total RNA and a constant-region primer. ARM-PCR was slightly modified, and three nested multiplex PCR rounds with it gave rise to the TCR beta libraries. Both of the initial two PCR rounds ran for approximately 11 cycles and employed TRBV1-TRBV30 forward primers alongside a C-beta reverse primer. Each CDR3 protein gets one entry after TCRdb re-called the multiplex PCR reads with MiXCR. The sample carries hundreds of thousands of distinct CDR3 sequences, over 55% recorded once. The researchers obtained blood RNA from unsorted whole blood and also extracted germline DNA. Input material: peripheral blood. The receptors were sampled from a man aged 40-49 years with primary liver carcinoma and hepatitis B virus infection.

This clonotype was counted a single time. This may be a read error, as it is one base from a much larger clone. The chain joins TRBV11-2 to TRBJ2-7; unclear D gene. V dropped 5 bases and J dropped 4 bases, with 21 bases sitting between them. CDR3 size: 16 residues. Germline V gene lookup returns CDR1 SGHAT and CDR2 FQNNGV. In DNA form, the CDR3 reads TGTGCCAGCAGCCAAGAGTTCGCCGTACATATGTACGAGCAGTACTTC. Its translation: CASSQEFAVHMYEQYF.

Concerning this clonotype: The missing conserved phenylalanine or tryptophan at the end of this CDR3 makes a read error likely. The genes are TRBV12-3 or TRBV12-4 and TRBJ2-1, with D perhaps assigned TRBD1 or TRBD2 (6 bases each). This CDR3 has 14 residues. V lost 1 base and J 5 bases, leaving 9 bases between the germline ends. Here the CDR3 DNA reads TGTGCCAGCAGTTTAGGGGGGGCGAACAATGAGCAGTTCTTA. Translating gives CASSLGGANNEQFL.

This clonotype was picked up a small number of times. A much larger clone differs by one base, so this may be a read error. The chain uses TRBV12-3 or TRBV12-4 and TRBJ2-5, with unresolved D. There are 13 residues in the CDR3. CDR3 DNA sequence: TGTGCCAGCACTAGGGTACCGAAAGAGACCCAGCACTTC. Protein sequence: CASTRVPKETQHF.

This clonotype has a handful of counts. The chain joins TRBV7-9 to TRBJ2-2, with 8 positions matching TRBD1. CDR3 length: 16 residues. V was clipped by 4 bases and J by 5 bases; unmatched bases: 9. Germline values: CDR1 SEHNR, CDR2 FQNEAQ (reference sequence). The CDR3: CASSYDRGRGTGELFF. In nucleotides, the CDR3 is TGTGCCAGCAGCTACGACAGGGGCCGTGGGACCGGGGAGCTGTTTTTT.

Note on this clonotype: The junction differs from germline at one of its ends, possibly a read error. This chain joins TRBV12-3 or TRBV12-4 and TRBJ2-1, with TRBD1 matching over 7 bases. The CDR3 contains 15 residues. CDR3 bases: TGTGTCAGCAGTTTTGGGGTGAACAGGGGCGGTGAACAGTTCTTC. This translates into CVSSFGVNRGGEQFF.

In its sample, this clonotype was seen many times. The CDR3 coding sequence is TGTGCCAGCACCAAAAGTCTAGGACGGGCCGGGGAGCTGTTTTTT. Protein: CASTKSLGRAGELFF. V and J are TRBV12-3 or TRBV12-4 and TRBJ2-2; D is ambiguous. The CDR3 is made up of 15 amino acids. V shed 7 bases and J shed 6 bases, with 18 bases lying between them.

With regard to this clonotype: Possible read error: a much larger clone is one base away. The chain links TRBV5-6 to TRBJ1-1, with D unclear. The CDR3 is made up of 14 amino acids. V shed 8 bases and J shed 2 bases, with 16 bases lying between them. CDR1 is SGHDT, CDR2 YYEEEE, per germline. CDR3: CARRAIQQNTEAFF. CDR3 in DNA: TGTGCCAGAAGGGCAATCCAGCAAAACACTGAAGCTTTCTTT.

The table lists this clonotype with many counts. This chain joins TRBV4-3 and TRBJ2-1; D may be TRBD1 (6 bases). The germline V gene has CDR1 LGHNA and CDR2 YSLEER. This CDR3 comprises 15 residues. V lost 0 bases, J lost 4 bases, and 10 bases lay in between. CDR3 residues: CASSQDRDKYNEQFF. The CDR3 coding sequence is TGCGCCAGCAGCCAAGACCGGGACAAATACAATGAGCAGTTCTTC.

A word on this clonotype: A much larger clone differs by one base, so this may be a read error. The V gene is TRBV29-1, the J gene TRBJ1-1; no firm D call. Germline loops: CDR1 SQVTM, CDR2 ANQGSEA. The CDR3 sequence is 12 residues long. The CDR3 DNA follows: TGCAACGTTGAGTTAATTGGAACTGAAGCTTTCTTT. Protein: CNVELIGTEAFF.

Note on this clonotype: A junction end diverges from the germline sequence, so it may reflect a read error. The CDR3 nucleotides read TGTGCCAGCGGCTTTAATGTCGACGGATCCTACGAGCAGTACTTC. Amino acids: CASGFNVDGSYEQYF. The chain employs TRBV11-2 and TRBJ2-7; D is ambiguous. Germline values: CDR1 SGHAT, CDR2 FQNNGV. This CDR3 is built from 15 residues.

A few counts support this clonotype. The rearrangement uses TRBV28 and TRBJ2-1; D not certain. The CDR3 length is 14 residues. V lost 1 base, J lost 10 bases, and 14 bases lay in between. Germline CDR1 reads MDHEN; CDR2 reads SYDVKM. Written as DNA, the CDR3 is TGTGCCAGCAGTTTATATGCGGCCGAAAGGGAGCAGTTCTTC. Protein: CASSLYAAEREQFF.